The 21 T cell receptor beta chains in this list originate from one sample, sequenced in a study of cytomegalovirus exposure and HLA in healthy donors. The PCR was carried out with 60 Vbeta primers and 13 Jbeta primers. The assay was immunoSEQ multiplex PCR, and TCRdb's table has in-frame clones only and misses some. Altogether under 150,000 clones are present, roughly 84% being singletons, with the ten largest covering 2.5%. Sequencing was carried out using PBMCs. These receptors were collected from a boy between 2 and 10 years old in good health and CMV-seronegative.

This chain joins TRBV9 and TRBJ1-1; 7 nucleotides match TRBD1. This CDR3 has 15 residues. After removal of 2 bases from V and 0 bases from J, the junction contained 4 bases not matched to a gene. Germline V gene sequence: CDR1 SGDLS, CDR2 YYNGEE. The CDR3 sequence is CASSVLGGMNTEAFF. CDR3 nucleotide sequence: TGTGCCAGCAGCGTCCTAGGGGGCATGAACACTGAAGCTTTCTTT.

The chain links TRBV5-4 to TRBJ1-5; weak D call: TRBD1 (5 bases). The CDR3 contains 12 residues. The V and J ends lost 5 bases and 10 bases respectively, with 13 bases between them. The germline V gene has CDR1 SGHNT and CDR2 YYREEE (reference sequence). In DNA, the CDR3 is TGTGCCAGCAGTCTGGATCAGGGTCCCCAGCATTTT. Its translation is CASSLDQGPQHF.

This clone was seen a few times. The rearrangement uses TRBV5-4 and TRBJ1-1; the D gene is possibly TRBD1 (6 bases). In germline, CDR1 is SGHNT, CDR2 YYREEE (reference sequence). CDR3 length: 15 residues. Trimming removed 3 bases at V and 2 bases at J, with 14 bases between. The CDR3 loop reads CASSWGTKSNTEAFF. Written as DNA, the CDR3 is TGTGCCAGCAGCTGGGGGACAAAAAGCAACACTGAAGCTTTCTTT.

V and J are TRBV7-9 and TRBJ1-6, with a tentative D call TRBD1 (5 bases). This CDR3 has 15 amino acids. Germline CDR1 reads SEHNR; CDR2 reads FQNEAQ (reference sequence). Trimming stripped 0 bases from V and 6 bases from J, with 9 bases between. CDR3 bases: TGTGCCAGCAGCTTAGCGGGCAGGGCTAATTCACCCCTCCACTTT. Its translation: CASSLAGRANSPLHF.

DNA for the CDR3: TGTGCCAGTTCGTCACAGGGGAAGGTCGGGGAGCTGTTTTTT. Protein product: CASSSQGKVGELFF. The chain uses TRBV28 and TRBJ2-2; 7 bases match TRBD1. The CDR3 extends over 14 amino acids. CDR1 and CDR2 (germline): MDHEN, SYDVKM. V gave up 9 bases and J gave up 7 bases; unmatched junction bases: 11. The variable domain in full, with the rest retrieved from reference TRBV28 and TRBJ2-2, is DVKVTQSSRYLVKRTGEKVFLECVQDMDHENMFWYRQDPGLGLRLIYFSYDVKMKEKGDIPEGYSVSREKKERFSLILESASTNQTSMYLCASSSQGKVGELFFGEGSRLTVL.

The chain uses TRBV5-1 and TRBJ1-1; perhaps TRBD1 as D (6 bases). CDR1 and CDR2 (germline): SGHRS, YFSETQ. Trimming removed 3 bases from V and 10 bases from J, with 19 bases in between. The CDR3 length is 14 residues. The CDR3 DNA is TGCGCCAGCAGCTCGGGACAATTCGGTGCCCGAGCTTTCTTT. Translated: CASSSGQFGARAFF.

The genes are TRBV10-2 and TRBJ2-1; 7 bases are a match to TRBD2. V was pared by 3 bases and J by 0 bases, with 2 bases of the junction left unmatched. Per the germline V gene, CDR1 is WSHSY and CDR2 is SAAADI. This CDR3 region has 15 residues. The CDR3 DNA is TGCGCCAGCAGTGACGGCGGGAGCTCCTACAATGAGCAGTTCTTC. Its translation is CASSDGGSSYNEQFF.

The sample holds a few counts of this clone. The J gene is TRBJ2-7, the V gene TRBV15; 7 positions match TRBD1. This CDR3 comprises 15 residues. The trim removed 0 bases at V and 2 bases at J, leaving 4 bases unmatched. Germline loops: CDR1 LNHNV, CDR2 YYDKDF (reference sequence). CDR3 loop: CATSRDRDSTYEQYF. CDR3 nucleotides: TGTGCCACCAGCAGAGATAGGGACAGCACCTACGAGCAGTACTTC.

Details on this clone: An end of the junction does not agree with germline; a read error may underlie this. Other DNA variants within this sample encode the same CDR3. The chain couples TRBV5-6 to TRBJ2-3; the match to TRBD1 covers 9 bases. CDR1 SGHDT and CDR2 YYEEEE come from the germline V gene. CDR3 size: 16 residues. Here the CDR3 reads CASSLVPGTGTDTQYF. In nucleotides, the CDR3 is TGCGCCAGCAGCTTGGTCCCGGGGACAGGGACAGATACGCAGTATTTT.

The chain joins TRBV29-1 to TRBJ2-1; the D gene is possibly TRBD2 (7 bases). The length of the CDR3 is 15 residues. Germline CDR1 reads SQVTM; CDR2 reads ANQGSEA. Deletions cut 6 bases from V and 8 bases from J, with 23 bases between. In DNA form, the CDR3 reads TGCAGCGTCGGGATCCGGGGAGGGTGGGGGCATGAGCAGTTCTTC. Residues: CSVGIRGGWGHEQFF.

The chain recombines TRBV5-4 with TRBJ2-1, with 10 bases fitting TRBD1. The trim removed 4 bases at V and 4 bases at J, leaving 2 bases unmatched. CDR3 size: 14 residues. Germline loops: CDR1 SGHNT, CDR2 YYREEE (reference sequence). The CDR3 spells CASSDRGLYNEQFF. The CDR3 DNA reads TGTGCCAGCAGCGACAGGGGGCTTTACAATGAGCAGTTCTTC.

V usage is TRBV7-8 and J usage is TRBJ2-7; D unclear. Trimming removed 4 bases at V and 0 bases at J, with 28 bases between. The CDR3 runs to 20 residues. Germline V CDR1 and CDR2: SGHVS, FQNEAQ. The chain's CDR3 is CASSSFYFRLPKTASYEQYF. The CDR3 DNA reads TGTGCCAGCAGCTCTTTCTACTTCCGCCTACCTAAAACTGCCTCCTACGAGCAGTACTTC.

The rearrangement links TRBV7-6 to TRBJ1-4, with D hard to call. Germline V lookup: CDR1 SGHVS, CDR2 FNYEAQ. CDR3 length: 15 residues. Between the trimmed V and J ends, which lost 2 bases and 4 bases, there was a span of 11 bases. The CDR3 DNA reads TGTGCCAGCAGCTTATCCGCGATTTTTAATGAAAAACTGTTTTTT. This translates into CASSLSAIFNEKLFF.

This rearrangement joins TRBV29-1 to TRBJ1-2; tentative D call: TRBD1 (6 bases). CDR3 length: 19 residues. The germline V gene encodes CDR1 SQVTM and CDR2 ANQGSEA. Trimming removed 0 bases from V and 6 bases from J, with 29 bases in between. CDR3 in DNA: TGCAGCGTTGAAGATCTTTTTAGGGGCAGGGGCCCCAGTTATGATGGCTACACCTTC. It is translated as CSVEDLFRGRGPSYDGYTF.

This chain links TRBV7-6 with TRBJ2-5; TRBD1 agrees at 11 bases. The DNA end lines up better with TRBJ2-7; the J call may be wrong. CDR1 and CDR2 from the germline V gene are SGHVS and FNYEAQ. CDR3 length: 16 residues. CDR3 nucleotides: TGTGCCAGCAGCTCCAAAGGACAGGGGGCCAACTACGAGCAGTACTTC. It translates to CASSSKGQGANYEQYF.

This clone was counted only a few times. One junction end disagrees with the germline gene, perhaps due to a read error. The V gene is TRBV4-1, the J gene TRBJ1-5; the match to TRBD1 covers 9 bases. The CDR3 totals 15 residues. The V gene's germline CDR1 is MGHRA and CDR2 YSYEKL. In DNA, the CDR3 is TGCGCCAGCAGACAAGCCGGGACAGGGAATCAGCCCCAGCATTTT. Protein sequence: CASRQAGTGNQPQHF.

The chain couples TRBV6-4 to TRBJ2-2, with TRBD2 identical over 8 bases. There are 15 residues in the CDR3. The V segment lost 1 base and the J segment 2 bases; nucleotides outside the gene matches: 0. Germline CDR1 and CDR2: MRHNA and SNTAGT. This CDR3 is CASSDLAGNTGELFF. CDR3 bases: TGTGCCAGCAGTGACTTAGCGGGAAACACCGGGGAGCTGTTTTTT.

This chain uses TRBV7-8 with TRBJ2-7; 10 bases line up with TRBD1. J gave up 5 bases and V 4 bases, and 8 bases lay outside the gene matches. The CDR3 sequence is 15 residues long. The germline gives CDR1 SGHVS, CDR2 FQNEAQ. In DNA form, the CDR3 reads TGTGCCAGCAGCTCATTACCGGGACAGGGGAACGAGCAGTACTTC. This sequence encodes CASSSLPGQGNEQYF.

The chain carries TRBV6-6 and TRBJ2-7, with D perhaps TRBD1 (6 bases). The germline gives CDR1 MNHNY, CDR2 SVGAGI (reference sequence). The CDR3 is made up of 16 amino acids. Trimming removed 0 bases from V and 3 bases from J, with 15 bases in between. CDR3 nucleotides: TGTGCCAGCAGTTACTCGAAGGGGGTTCGAGGCTACGAGCAGTACTTC. The encoded protein is CASSYSKGVRGYEQYF.

V and J are TRBV6-4 and TRBJ2-7; 9 nucleotides line up with TRBD1. There are 16 residues in the CDR3. Germline V CDR1 and CDR2: MRHNA, SNTAGT. Trimming at V came to 0 bases and at J to 4 bases, leaving 7 bases not matched to a gene. The CDR3 bases are TGTGCCAGCAGTGACTCAAAGGGACAGGGTAAGTACGAGCAGTACTTC. Translated, it gives CASSDSKGQGKYEQYF.

The J gene is TRBJ1-3, the V gene TRBV11-3, with TRBD1 as a possible D gene (5 bases). This CDR3 is 16 amino acids long. The germline CDR1 and CDR2 sequences are SGHNT and YENEEA. Trimming took off 5 bases at V and 2 bases at J, with 16 bases between the two ends. The CDR3 coding sequence is TGTGCCAGCAGCCCCTCGGTGGCAGGGACTGGAAACACCATATATTTT. Translation gives CASSPSVAGTGNTIYF.